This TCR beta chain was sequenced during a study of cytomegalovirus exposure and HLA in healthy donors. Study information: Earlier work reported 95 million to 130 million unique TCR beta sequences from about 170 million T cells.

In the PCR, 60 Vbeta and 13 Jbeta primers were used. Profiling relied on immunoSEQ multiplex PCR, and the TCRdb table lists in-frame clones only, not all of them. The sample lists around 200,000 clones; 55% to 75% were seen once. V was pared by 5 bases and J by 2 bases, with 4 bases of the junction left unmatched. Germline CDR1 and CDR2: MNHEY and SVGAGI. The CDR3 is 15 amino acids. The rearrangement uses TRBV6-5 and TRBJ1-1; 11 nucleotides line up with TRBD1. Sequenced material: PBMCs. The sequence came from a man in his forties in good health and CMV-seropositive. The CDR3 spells CASSLGTGGNTEAFF. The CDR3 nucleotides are TGTGCCAGCAGTCTAGGGACAGGGGGTAACACTGAAGCTTTCTTT.